One T cell receptor beta chain is described in this entry. CDR1 is SGDLS and CDR2 is YYNGEE in the germline V gene. Between the trimmed V and J ends, which lost 4 bases and 4 bases, there was a span of 12 bases. This CDR3 has 14 residues. Under the authors' procedure: Scientists estimated how many nucleated cells there were by amplifying reference gene primers. Method: immunoSEQ multiplex PCR; TCRdb's copy keeps in-frame clones and lacks some. V, J and clone size reflect that table, while D and trimming were determined from the DNA. The sample lists 100,000 to 150,000 clones, about 88% occurring once. The data stem from a study of blood T cell repertoires in COVID-19. Study in general: Samples came from the United States, Italy and Spain, spanning acute and convalescent COVID-19. T cells, B-cell-depleted T cells, or PBMCs supplied cDNA or gDNA.

This rearrangement joins TRBV9 to TRBJ2-1; D gene unclear. Input material: peripheral blood. The TCR was taken from a woman older than 75 with acute or convalescent COVID-19. The CDR3 protein is CASSPGGLYNEQFF. For the CDR3, the DNA is TGTGCCAGCAGCCCCGGCGGCCTATACAATGAGCAGTTCTTC.